The clone carrying this T cell receptor (beta chain) was seen only a few times. Its target is not known. Building of the TCR beta libraries involved iRepertoire HTBI primers and Arm-PCR of CDR3 regions. TCRdb reprocessed the multiplex PCR reads with MiXCR, giving one entry per CDR3 protein. The repertoire includes about 470,000 distinct CDR3 sequences, around 21% of them detected once, and about 7.8% sits in the top ten. Looked up from germline, CDR1 is SGHTA and CDR2 is FQGTGA. CDR3 length: 19 residues. The junction had 8 bases not matched to a gene; V was cut back by 1 base and J by 0 bases. This record comes from a study of regulatory T cells in long-lasting Graves disease. Findings and limits, study-wide: Few sampled subjects may have lowered accuracy.

Time point meaning: persistent/refractory GD, antithyroid drugs over 5 years with positive TRAb. From RNA extracted from PBMCs, the TCR library was made. This receptor was obtained from a female donor with Graves disease. This chain uses TRBV7-3 with TRBJ2-2; TRBD2 aligns across 10 bases. The input for sequencing was peripheral blood mononuclear cells (PBMCs), taken when the disease was refractory, from a patient treated with antithyroid drugs. The CDR3 DNA is TGTGCCAGCAGCTTAATAATACTAGCGGGGAACCCGAACACCGGGGAGCTGTTTTTT. Its translation is CASSLIILAGNPNTGELFF.